What follows are 11 T cell receptor beta chains derived from one specimen sequenced in a study of T cell responses to AZD1222 COVID-19 vaccine. Sequencing used immunoSEQ multiplex PCR; TCRdb keeps in-frame clones, though not all of them. This sample has about 76,000 clones, with about 88% found just once. This specimen was peripheral blood, taken on day 0 of AZD1222 vaccination. The receptor set was obtained from an adult in good health.

This chain joins TRBV5-4 and TRBJ2-3; 10 bases map to TRBD1. The junction had 9 bases not matched to a gene; V was cut back by 4 bases and J by 4 bases. In germline, CDR1 is SGHNT, CDR2 YYREEE (reference sequence). The CDR3 contains 16 residues. In DNA, the CDR3 is TGTGCCAGCAGCAAGGGGGTCGGACAGGGGGCAGATACGCAGTATTTT. Translating it yields CASSKGVGQGADTQYF.

This clone was counted once. The chain couples TRBV6-1 to TRBJ2-3; the match to TRBD2 covers 13 bases. CDR3 size: 15 residues. V dropped 6 bases and J dropped 5; count of bases not matched to a gene: 5. CDR1 and CDR2 (germline): MNHNS, SASEGT. The CDR3 DNA sequence: TGTGCCAGCAGATGGACTAGCGGGGGAGTAGATACGCAGTATTTT. Translation gives CASRWTSGGVDTQYF.

The chain uses TRBV28 and TRBJ1-1; TRBD1 aligns across 7 bases. Looked up from germline, CDR1 is MDHEN and CDR2 is SYDVKM. Trimming removed 7 bases from V and 5 bases from J; junction bases left unmatched: 13. This CDR3 region has 15 residues. CDR3 region: CASTVNRGRGTEAFF. The CDR3, as DNA: TGTGCCAGCACCGTGAACAGGGGACGAGGGACTGAAGCTTTCTTT. Using reference TRBV28 and TRBJ1-1 for the parts outside the CDR3, the full variable domain is DVKVTQSSRYLVKRTGEKVFLECVQDMDHENMFWYRQDPGLGLRLIYFSYDVKMKEKGDIPEGYSVSREKKERFSLILESASTNQTSMYLCASTVNRGRGTEAFFGQGTRLTVV.

V gene TRBV3-1 (or the pseudogene TRBV3-2) combines with J gene TRBJ2-7; D may match TRBD1 or TRBD2 (6 bases each). The ends were cut back, 4 bases at V and 6 bases at J, with 16 bases in the middle. CDR1 is LGHDT, CDR2 YNNKEL, per germline (reference sequence). The CDR3 extends over 14 amino acids. The CDR3 nucleotides are TGTGCCAGCAGCCGCTCCTTGGGGGGCAGCGAGCAGTACTTC. Translating gives CASSRSLGGSEQYF.

The chain employs TRBV27 and TRBJ1-2; no clear D. V gave up 6 bases and J gave up 4 bases, with 15 bases separating them. This CDR3 contains 14 residues. CDR1 and CDR2 (germline): MNHEY, SMNVEV (reference sequence). As DNA, the CDR3 is TGTGCCAGCAGACTAGGAACGAGGAGCTATGGCTACACCTTC. Residues: CASRLGTRSYGYTF.

The chain joins TRBV6-5 to TRBJ2-1; 9 bases are shared with TRBD1. Per the germline V gene, CDR1 is MNHEY and CDR2 is SVGAGI. The CDR3 loop spans 13 amino acids. The J segment lost 9 bases and the V segment lost 8 bases, leaving 8 bases of the junction unmatched. CDR3 bases: TGTGCCAGCCGGGACAGGGTTTCTAGTGAGCAGTTCTTC. This codes for CASRDRVSSEQFF.

This rearrangement joins TRBV5-8 to TRBJ2-7, with TRBD1 matching 9 bases. Germline V gene lookup returns CDR1 SGHTS and CDR2 YDEGEE. There are 14 residues in the CDR3. After removal of 5 bases from V and 2 bases from J, the junction contained 5 bases not matched to a gene. The CDR3 reads CASSRTGVTYEQYF. The CDR3 DNA reads as TGTGCCAGCAGTCGGACAGGGGTGACCTACGAGCAGTACTTC.

The rearrangement joins TRBV29-1 to TRBJ2-3; weak D call: TRBD1 (6 bases). V was clipped by 6 bases and J by 1 base, with 17 bases between them. The CDR3 is 15 amino acids. CDR1 is SQVTM and CDR2 is ANQGSEA in the germline V gene. The CDR3: CSVAGTPRGTDTQYF. Written as DNA, the CDR3 is TGCAGCGTCGCCGGGACACCTCGAGGCACAGATACGCAGTATTTT.

J is TRBJ2-4 and V is TRBV7-8, with a weak D call TRBD2 (6 bases). Germline V gene lookup returns CDR1 SGHVS and CDR2 FQNEAQ. The CDR3 consists of 16 residues. With 5 bases removed from V and 5 bases from J, the gap between germline ends came to 19 bases. The CDR3 DNA follows: TGTGCCAGCAGCCGAGCGGGCCTCGGGACCCAAAACATTCAGTACTTC. Its protein product is CASSRAGLGTQNIQYF.

The chain couples TRBV18 to TRBJ2-2; D remains unclear. Germline CDR1 KGHSH, CDR2 LQKENI. This CDR3 region has 16 residues. With 2 bases removed from V and 0 bases from J, the gap between germline ends came to 10 bases. The CDR3 coding sequence is TGTGCCAGCTCACCAACCGGCGGAGCGAACACCGGGGAGCTGTTTTTT. This sequence encodes CASSPTGGANTGELFF. Full variable domain (remainder filled in from reference TRBV18 and TRBJ2-2): NAGVMQNPRHLVRRRGQEARLRCSPMKGHSHVYWYRQLPEEGLKFMVYLQKENIIDESGMPKERFSAEFPKEGPSILRIQQVVRGDSAAYFCASSPTGGANTGELFFGEGSRLTVL.

The chain recombines TRBV5-1 with TRBJ2-1; 8 bases map to TRBD2. This CDR3 is 14 amino acids long. Germline V gives CDR1 SGHRS, CDR2 YFSETQ. V shed 4 bases, J shed 2 bases, and the junction held 2 bases outside the gene matches. CDR3 nucleotides: TGCGCCAGCAGCGGTAGCGGGACCTACAATGAGCAGTTCTTC. The encoded protein is CASSGSGTYNEQFF.